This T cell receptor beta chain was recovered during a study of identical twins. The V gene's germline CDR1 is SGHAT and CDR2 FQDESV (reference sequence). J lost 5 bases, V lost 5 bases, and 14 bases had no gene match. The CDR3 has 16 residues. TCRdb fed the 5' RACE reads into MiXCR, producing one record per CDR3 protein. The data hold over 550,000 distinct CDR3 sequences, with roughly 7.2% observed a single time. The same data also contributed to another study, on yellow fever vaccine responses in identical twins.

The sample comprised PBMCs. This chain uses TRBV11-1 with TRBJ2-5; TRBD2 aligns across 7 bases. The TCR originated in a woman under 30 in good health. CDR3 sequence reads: CASSLQRGDPSETQYF. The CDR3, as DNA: TGTGCCAGCAGCCTCCAGCGGGGAGACCCCTCGGAGACCCAGTACTTC. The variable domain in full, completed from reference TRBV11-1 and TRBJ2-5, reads EAEVAQSPRYKITEKSQAVAFWCDPISGHATLYWYRQILGQGPELLVQFQDESVVDDSQLPKDRFSAERLKGVDSTLKIQPAELGDSAMYLCASSLQRGDPSETQYFGPGTRLLVL.